The clone carrying this TCR beta chain was picked up a small number of times. The antigen is unknown. MiXCR was run by TCRdb on the 5' RACE reads, yielding one entry per CDR3 protein. The sample includes about 410,000 distinct CDR3 sequences, over 15% seen only once; the top ten take about 22%. This record comes from a study of T-cell memory formation after mild COVID-19. Overall study results and limits: What remained unconfirmed was the SARS-CoV-2 specificity of second-wave clones peaking on day 37. Some SARS-CoV-2-responding clones were already detected in memory before infection.

Germline V gene lookup returns CDR1 WNHNN and CDR2 SYGVQD (reference sequence). The CDR3 totals 18 residues. V lost 0 bases and J lost 2; bases outside the gene matches: 10. The J gene is TRBJ2-7, the V gene TRBV10-1, with 10 bases identical to TRBD1. The sequencing sample was made of PBMCs or a T cell subset sorted from them (not recorded which). This receptor was obtained from a man aged 18 to 29 who had mild COVID-19 (a few samples of this study predate the infection). Cell type and time point are not known. DNA for the CDR3: TGCGCCAGCAGTGAGTCGATCTATTCTGGACAGGGGGCCTACGAGCAGTACTTC. It translates to CASSESIYSGQGAYEQYF.